What follows are 32 T cell receptor beta chains derived from one specimen sequenced in a study of glioma-infiltrating T cells after dendritic cell vaccination. Sequenced by immunoSEQ multiplex PCR; TCRdb stores in-frame clones only, minus some. The repertoire includes under 30,000 clones, roughly 91% of them detected once, and 2.5% to 3% sits in the top ten. Regarding time point: after dendritic cell vaccination, including at tumor progression/relapse. The sequences come from blood, collected after dendritic cell vaccination. Receptors were obtained from a human donor with glioblastoma.

The CDR3 region has the DNA TGTGCCAGCAGTTACTCGTACCAGGGATATTCACCCCTCCACTTT. Protein sequence: CASSYSYQGYSPLHF. The chain is built from TRBV6-5 and TRBJ1-6; tentative D call: TRBD1 (5 bases). Germline assignment: CDR1 MNHEY and CDR2 SVGAGI. V was pared by 0 bases and J by 8 bases, with 11 bases between. CDR3 length: 15 amino acids.

This clone was seen only once. The J gene is TRBJ1-2, the V gene TRBV19; no firm D call. The CDR3 runs to 13 residues. Germline CDR1 is LNHDA and CDR2 is SQIVND (reference sequence). With 5 bases removed from V and 0 bases from J, the gap between germline ends came to 7 bases. The CDR3 DNA reads TGTGCCAGTAGTCAGGCGACTAACTATGGCTACACCTTC. This gives the protein CASSQATNYGYTF.

This chain joins TRBV18 and TRBJ2-5; D is unresolved. The CDR3 length is 12 residues. Deletions cut 4 bases from V and 1 base from J, with 4 bases between. Germline V gene lookup returns CDR1 KGHSH and CDR2 LQKENI. The CDR3 region has the DNA TGTGCCAGCTCACGCGTCCAAGAGACCCAGTACTTC. Protein: CASSRVQETQYF.

The J gene is TRBJ1-1, the V gene TRBV7-2; D unclear. Trimming pared 3 bases from V and 0 bases from J, leaving 8 bases between. Germline assignment: CDR1 SGHTA and CDR2 FQGNSA. The CDR3 runs to 14 residues. In DNA form, the CDR3 reads TGTGCCAGCAGCTTGACAAGTATGAACACTGAAGCTTTCTTT. Residues: CASSLTSMNTEAFF.

As regards this clone: The sample holds other DNA sequences that translate to the same CDR3. The chain carries TRBV12-5 and TRBJ1-2, with 8 bases identical to TRBD1. Germline trimming cut 1 base from V and 0 bases from J; bases unmatched to any gene: 10. This CDR3 is 18 amino acids long. Germline CDR1 reads LGHNT; CDR2 reads FRNRAP. CDR3 DNA: TGTGCTAGTGGTTTGGACTCCGGGACAGGCATAGCTAACTATGGCTACACCTTC. It specifies CASGLDSGTGIANYGYTF.

The CDR3 here is CASSPGGPPQHF. In nucleotides, the CDR3 is TGTGCCAGCAGTCCAGGGGGGCCGCCCCAGCATTTT. The chain couples TRBV27 to TRBJ1-5, with TRBD1 matching over 7 bases. The CDR3 extends over 12 amino acids. Germline values: CDR1 MNHEY, CDR2 SMNVEV (reference sequence). The junction had 4 bases not matched to a gene; V was cut back by 5 bases and J by 9 bases.

The chain recombines TRBV5-4 with TRBJ2-2, with 8 bases that match TRBD1. V was clipped by 4 bases and J by 0 bases; unmatched bases: 8. The germline V gene encodes CDR1 SGHNT and CDR2 YYREEE (reference sequence). The length of the CDR3 is 17 residues. CDR3 DNA: TGTGCCAGCAGCGCAGCAGGACAGGGCGCGAACACCGGGGAGCTGTTTTTT. It specifies CASSAAGQGANTGELFF.

This clone showed up just a few times. Here the CDR3 reads CASSIGGTREQYF. As DNA, the CDR3 is TGTGCCAGTAGTATAGGGGGGACTCGGGAGCAGTACTTC. This chain links TRBV19 with TRBJ2-7, with TRBD2 as a possible D gene (6 bases). The V and J ends lost 1 base and 7 bases respectively, with 11 bases between them. The CDR3 is 13 residues long. Germline V gene data show CDR1 as LNHDA and CDR2 as SQIVND (reference sequence).

The chain couples TRBV10-3 to TRBJ1-3; TRBD1 might be the D (5 bases). The V gene's germline CDR1 is ENHRY and CDR2 SYGVKD. Trimming took 10 bases from V and 1 from J, leaving 14 bases between them. This CDR3 is built from 14 residues. CDR3 sequence: CATQDGLSGNTIYF. The CDR3 nucleotides read TGTGCCACACAGGATGGCTTATCTGGAAACACCATATATTTT.

CDR3 protein: CASSPDRGERKETQYF. CDR3 coding DNA: TGTGCCAGCAGCCCTGACAGGGGGGAAAGAAAAGAGACCCAGTACTTC. The V call is TRBV7-9, the J call TRBJ2-5; 9 bases agree with TRBD1. The length of the CDR3 is 16 residues. Germline trimming cut 5 bases from V and 3 bases from J; bases unmatched to any gene: 10. CDR1 and CDR2 (germline): SEHNR, FQNEAQ (reference sequence).

The V call is TRBV18, the J call TRBJ1-4; the D is unclear. Germline lookup yields CDR1 KGHSH and CDR2 LQKENI. The V end lost 1 base, the J end lost 7 bases, and 13 bases lay between the germline ends. CDR3 length equals 15 residues. CDR3 region: CASSPQREGGEKLFF. For the CDR3, the DNA is TGTGCCAGCTCACCACAACGGGAGGGTGGTGAAAAACTGTTTTTT. The full variable domain, its missing parts supplied by reference TRBV18 and TRBJ1-4, is NAGVMQNPRHLVRRRGQEARLRCSPMKGHSHVYWYRQLPEEGLKFMVYLQKENIIDESGMPKERFSAEFPKEGPSILRIQQVVRGDSAAYFCASSPQREGGEKLFFGSGTQLSVL.

The chain employs TRBV7-9 and TRBJ1-2, with 7 positions matching TRBD1. Trimming removed 5 bases from V and 3 bases from J; junction bases left unmatched: 6. This CDR3 is 14 amino acids long. CDR1 is SEHNR, CDR2 FQNEAQ, per germline (reference sequence). The CDR3 DNA reads TGTGCCAGCAGCGGAAACAGGGGTGACTATGGCTACACCTTC. Protein sequence: CASSGNRGDYGYTF.

The V gene is TRBV11-2, the J gene TRBJ2-3; 10 nucleotides align to TRBD2. V trimming: 4 bases; J trimming: 0 bases; junction bases outside the gene matches: 4. Germline-derived CDR1 and CDR2 are SGHAT and FQNNGV. This CDR3 region has 16 residues. The CDR3 nucleotides read TGTGCCAGCAGCTCACTAGCGGGGTATAGCACAGATACGCAGTATTTT. It encodes CASSSLAGYSTDTQYF.

In this sample, this clone turned up once. The genes are TRBV5-1 and TRBJ2-3, with TRBD2 identical over 9 bases. CDR1 and CDR2 (germline): SGHRS, YFSETQ. The CDR3 runs to 18 residues. The ends lost 4 bases at V and 0 bases at J; junction bases unmatched: 12. CDR3 amino acids: CASSVRGSGGTSTDTQYF. In DNA form, the CDR3 reads TGCGCCAGCAGCGTCCGTGGTAGCGGGGGAACTAGCACAGATACGCAGTATTTT.

Points on this clone: One end of the junction varies from germline; a read error may be responsible. The same CDR3 can be traced to other DNA sequences in this sample. V is TRBV7-2 and J is TRBJ1-6, with D uncertain. The CDR3 is 13 amino acids. Germline-derived CDR1 and CDR2 are SGHTA and FQGNSA. The CDR3 DNA reads TGTGCCAGCAGCTTGCGGCTTAATTCCCCCCTCCACTTT. This translates into CASSLRLNSPLHF.

V is TRBV18 and J is TRBJ2-2; TRBD2 agrees at 13 bases. Unmatched junction bases numbered 4, after V lost 0 bases and J lost 3 bases. CDR3 length: 18 residues. The V gene's germline CDR1 is KGHSH and CDR2 LQKENI. The CDR3 protein is CASSPPRTSGGYTGELFF. For the CDR3, the DNA is TGTGCCAGCTCACCACCCCGGACTAGCGGGGGTTACACCGGGGAGCTGTTTTTT.

The chain carries TRBV6-5 and TRBJ2-7, with D perhaps matching TRBD1 (5 bases). Germline-derived CDR1 and CDR2 are MNHEY and SVGAGI. V lost 7 bases, J lost 0 bases, and 13 bases lay in between. This CDR3 has 14 residues. CDR3 sequence reads: CASTPQGNSYEQYF. The DNA for the CDR3 is TGTGCCAGCACCCCTCAGGGAAACTCCTACGAGCAGTACTTC.

The chain couples TRBV6-6 to TRBJ1-4; tentatively, D is TRBD1 (5 bases). Germline CDR1 MNHNY, CDR2 SVGAGI (reference sequence). This CDR3 has 15 amino acids. The germline V and J ends were trimmed by 0 bases and 8 bases, with 13 bases remaining between them. CDR3 residues: CASSYSAGRGEKLFF. The CDR3 region has the DNA TGTGCCAGCAGTTACTCGGCAGGGCGTGGGGAAAAACTGTTTTTT.

V and J are TRBV4-2 and TRBJ1-1; unclear D gene. Germline V gene lookup returns CDR1 LGHNA and CDR2 YNFKEQ. There are 14 residues in the CDR3. V dropped 1 base and J dropped 3 bases, with 9 bases sitting between them. CDR3 sequence reads: CASSQAVVYTEAFF. The CDR3 nucleotides are TGTGCCAGCAGCCAAGCGGTGGTTTACACTGAAGCTTTCTTT.

The rearrangement joins TRBV15 to TRBJ1-1; 9 bases match TRBD1. The junction had 8 bases not matched to a gene; V was cut back by 1 base and J by 8 bases. Germline V CDR1 and CDR2: LNHNV, YYDKDF (reference sequence). The CDR3 covers 15 residues. The CDR3 sequence is CATSRGYRGPTEAFF. The CDR3 DNA reads TGTGCCACCAGCAGAGGTTACAGGGGGCCCACCGAAGCTTTCTTT.

The rearrangement links TRBV5-8 to TRBJ2-2; 8 nucleotides line up with TRBD1. In germline, CDR1 is SGHTS, CDR2 YDEGEE. The V gene end was trimmed by 4 bases and the J gene end by 10 bases; junction bases not matched to a gene: 9. The CDR3 loop spans 14 amino acids. The CDR3 DNA reads as TGTGCCAGCAGCAGGCGGACAGGGTTTAAGGAGCTGTTTTTT. Translation: CASSRRTGFKELFF.

The gene calls are TRBV11-2 and TRBJ1-3; D might be TRBD1 (6 bases). CDR1 is SGHAT, CDR2 FQNNGV, per germline. V gave up 5 bases and J gave up 6 bases, with 17 bases separating them. The CDR3 contains 15 residues. The CDR3 DNA follows: TGTGCCAGCAGCGACCGGCGGGGGGGGGCAAACACCATATATTTT. It specifies CASSDRRGGANTIYF.

The chain couples TRBV10-2 to TRBJ1-2, with TRBD1 identical over 7 bases. Germline-derived CDR1 and CDR2 are WSHSY and SAAADI. The junction had 3 bases not matched to a gene; V was cut back by 5 bases and J by 3 bases. The CDR3 covers 13 residues. The CDR3 reads CASSSTGDYGYTF. DNA for the CDR3: TGCGCCAGCAGTTCTACAGGGGACTATGGCTACACCTTC.

This chain links TRBV18 with TRBJ1-3; D call uncertain. V was cut by 5 bases and J by 0 bases, with 26 bases left in between. The germline gives CDR1 KGHSH, CDR2 LQKENI. The CDR3 spans 20 residues. In DNA form, the CDR3 reads TGTGCCAGCTCAAACCGGGCCTCCTTAGGTGGTCGGGGCTCTGGAAACACCATATATTTT. This encodes CASSNRASLGGRGSGNTIYF.

V and J are TRBV29-1 and TRBJ1-1; 7 nucleotides align to TRBD1. Per germline, CDR1 SQVTM and CDR2 ANQGSEA. This CDR3 region has 15 residues. V dropped 8 bases and J dropped 0; count of bases not matched to a gene: 12. The CDR3 is CSMRDSYYMNTEAFF. The CDR3 bases are TGCAGCATGAGGGACAGCTACTACATGAACACTGAAGCTTTCTTT.

The chain joins TRBV11-2 to TRBJ2-4; D perhaps matches TRBD2 (6 bases). Trimming left V 5 bases short and J 0 bases short, with 17 bases between. The CDR3 spans 17 residues. Germline lookup yields CDR1 SGHAT and CDR2 FQNNGV. The CDR3 coding sequence is TGTGCCAGCAGCGCGGGGTTTCTTGGATTAGCCAAAAACATTCAGTACTTC. Protein: CASSAGFLGLAKNIQYF. The full variable domain, rest sourced from reference TRBV11-2 and TRBJ2-4, is EAGVAQSPRYKIIEKRQSVAFWCNPISGHATLYWYQQILGQGPKLLIQFQNNGVVDDSQLPKDRFSAERLKGVDSTLKIQPAKLEDSAVYLCASSAGFLGLAKNIQYFGAGTRLSVL.

This clone is a singleton in its sample. The chain has TRBV6-8 and TRBJ1-1, with no clear D. CDR1 is MNHGY, CDR2 SAAAGT, per germline. CDR3 size: 15 residues. Trimming left V 9 bases short and J 1 base short, with 18 bases between. DNA for the CDR3: TGTGCCAGAGCAATTGGGAGGCGGGAGAACACTGAAGCTTTCTTT. Protein product: CARAIGRRENTEAFF.

This clone was seen more than once but under ten times. The chain employs TRBV11-3 and TRBJ1-3; no firm D call. V dropped 8 bases and J dropped 0 bases, with 17 bases sitting between them. The CDR3 consists of 16 residues. Germline CDR1 SGHNT, CDR2 YENEEA. DNA of the CDR3: TGTGCCAGCGACGGGAGGACCAGCAACTCTGGAAACACCATATATTTT. Translated, it gives CASDGRTSNSGNTIYF.

The chain links TRBV13 to TRBJ1-3; D is unresolved. The CDR3 has 17 amino acids. Germline assignment: CDR1 PRHDT and CDR2 FYEKMQ (reference sequence). The V end was cut by 0 bases, the J end by 0 bases, with 12 bases between. The CDR3 protein is CASSLGGPGSSGNTIYF. The CDR3, as DNA: TGTGCCAGCAGCTTAGGCGGACCCGGGAGCTCTGGAAACACCATATATTTT.

The chain joins TRBV19 to TRBJ2-1, with D possibly TRBD1 on 6 matching bases. Germline loops: CDR1 LNHDA, CDR2 SQIVND (reference sequence). The CDR3 loop spans 14 amino acids. The CDR3: CGSTTGEDYNEQFF. For the CDR3, the DNA is TGTGGCAGCACGACAGGCGAAGACTACAATGAGCAGTTCTTC.

The chain links TRBV7-9 to TRBJ2-2, with 14 bases identical to TRBD2. V shed 3 bases and J 1 base; nucleotides not matched to a gene: 1. This CDR3 contains 17 residues. Germline V gene sequence: CDR1 SEHNR, CDR2 FQNEAQ (reference sequence). The CDR3 sequence: CASSFGTSGGNTGELFF. The CDR3 nucleotides are TGTGCCAGCAGCTTCGGGACTAGCGGGGGGAACACCGGGGAGCTGTTTTTT.

This clone was seen just once. In DNA, the CDR3 is TGTGCCACCAGCGCCCTGGACAGGGTAGGACGGCGGTCGAAAAGAGGGGGCTACACCTTC. Amino acids: CATSALDRVGRRSKRGGYTF. The V call is TRBV15, the J call TRBJ1-2; 8 bases agree with TRBD1. CDR1 and CDR2 from the germline V gene are LNHNV and YYDKDF (reference sequence). This CDR3 has 20 residues. Trimming cost V 5 bases and J 8 bases; bases outside gene matches: 28.